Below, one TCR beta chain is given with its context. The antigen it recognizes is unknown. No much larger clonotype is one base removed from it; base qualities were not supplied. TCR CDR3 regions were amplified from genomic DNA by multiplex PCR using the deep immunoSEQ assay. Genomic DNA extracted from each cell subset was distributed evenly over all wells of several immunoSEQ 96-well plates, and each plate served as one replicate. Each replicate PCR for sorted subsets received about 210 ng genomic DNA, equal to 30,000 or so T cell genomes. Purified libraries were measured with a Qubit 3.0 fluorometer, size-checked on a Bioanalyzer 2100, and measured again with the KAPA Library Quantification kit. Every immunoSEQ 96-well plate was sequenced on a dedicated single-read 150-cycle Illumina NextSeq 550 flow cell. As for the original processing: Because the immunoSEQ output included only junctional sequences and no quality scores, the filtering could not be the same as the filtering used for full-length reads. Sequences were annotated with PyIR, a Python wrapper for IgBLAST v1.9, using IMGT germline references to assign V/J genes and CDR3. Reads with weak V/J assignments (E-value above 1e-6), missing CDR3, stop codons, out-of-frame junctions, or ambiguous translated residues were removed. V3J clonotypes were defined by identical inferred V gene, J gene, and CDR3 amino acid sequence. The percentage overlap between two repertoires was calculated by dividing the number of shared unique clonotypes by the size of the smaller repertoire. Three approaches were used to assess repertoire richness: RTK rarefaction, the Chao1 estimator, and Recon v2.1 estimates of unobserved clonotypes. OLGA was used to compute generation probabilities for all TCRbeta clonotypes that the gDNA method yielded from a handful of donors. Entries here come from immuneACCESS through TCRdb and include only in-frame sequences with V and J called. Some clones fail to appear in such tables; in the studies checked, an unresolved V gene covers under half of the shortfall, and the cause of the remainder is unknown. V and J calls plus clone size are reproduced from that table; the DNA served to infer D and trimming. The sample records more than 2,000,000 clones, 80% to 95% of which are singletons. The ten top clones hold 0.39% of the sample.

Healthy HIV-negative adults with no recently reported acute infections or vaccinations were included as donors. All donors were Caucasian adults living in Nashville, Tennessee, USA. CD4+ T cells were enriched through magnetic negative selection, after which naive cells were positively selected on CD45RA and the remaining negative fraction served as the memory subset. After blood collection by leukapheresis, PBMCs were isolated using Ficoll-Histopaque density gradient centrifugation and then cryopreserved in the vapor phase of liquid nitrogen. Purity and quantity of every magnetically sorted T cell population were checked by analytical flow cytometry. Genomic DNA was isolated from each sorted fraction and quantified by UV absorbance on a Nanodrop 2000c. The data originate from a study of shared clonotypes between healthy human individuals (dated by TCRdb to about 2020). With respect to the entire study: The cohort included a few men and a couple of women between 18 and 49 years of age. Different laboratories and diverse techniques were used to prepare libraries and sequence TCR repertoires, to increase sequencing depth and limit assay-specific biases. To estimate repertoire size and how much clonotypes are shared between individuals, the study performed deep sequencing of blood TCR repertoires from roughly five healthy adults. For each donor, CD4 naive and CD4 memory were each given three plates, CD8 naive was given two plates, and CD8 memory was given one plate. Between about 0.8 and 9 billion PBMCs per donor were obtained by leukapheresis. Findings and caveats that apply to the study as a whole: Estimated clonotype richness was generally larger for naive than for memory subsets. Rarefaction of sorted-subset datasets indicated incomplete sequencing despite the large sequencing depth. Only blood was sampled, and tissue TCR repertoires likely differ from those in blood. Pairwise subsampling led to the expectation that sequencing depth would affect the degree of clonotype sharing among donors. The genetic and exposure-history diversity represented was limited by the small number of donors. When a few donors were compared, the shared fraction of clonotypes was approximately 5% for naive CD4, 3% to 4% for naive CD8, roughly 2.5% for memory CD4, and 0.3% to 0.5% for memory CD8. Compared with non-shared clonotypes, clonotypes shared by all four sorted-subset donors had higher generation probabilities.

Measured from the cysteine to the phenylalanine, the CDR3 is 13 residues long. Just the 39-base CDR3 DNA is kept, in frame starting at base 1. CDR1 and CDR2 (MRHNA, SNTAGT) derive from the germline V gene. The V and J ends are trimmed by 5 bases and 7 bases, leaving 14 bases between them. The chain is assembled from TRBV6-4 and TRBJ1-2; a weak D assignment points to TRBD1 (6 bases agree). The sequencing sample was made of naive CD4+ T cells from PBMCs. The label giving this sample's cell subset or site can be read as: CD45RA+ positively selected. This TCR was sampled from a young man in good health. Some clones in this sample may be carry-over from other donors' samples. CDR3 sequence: CASSPGGASGYTF. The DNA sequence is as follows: TGTGCCAGCAGTCCGGGGGGCGCGTCTGGCTACACCTTC.